A selection of T cell receptor beta chains follows, all from one sample in a study of blood T cell repertoires in COVID-19. Only in-frame clones appear in the TCRdb table, and some are missing; sequencing was by immunoSEQ multiplex PCR. The sample yields a few hundred thousand clones, about four fifths seen once. The sequencing input was peripheral blood. The origin of the receptors is a person between 70 and 80 years old with COVID-19, enrolled during active disease. The CDR3 runs from the conserved cysteine through the conserved F or W. A D gene is named only where the DNA matches it firmly. Some rows mark clone size as missing; the rest say once, few, many or name a class of expanded clone.

CATSREQGALGNEQFF TGTGCCACCAGCAGAGAACAGGGGGCGCTTGGCAATGAGCAGTTCTTC TRBV15 TRBD1 16 TRBJ2-1 .
CASSPGQAEEKLFF TGTGCCAGCTCACCAGGGCAGGCAGAGGAAAAACTGTTTTTT TRBV18 . 14 TRBJ1-4 once
CATSDLRPGRTDTQYF TGTGCCACCAGTGATTTGAGGCCAGGGCGCACAGATACGCAGTATTTT TRBV24-1 . 16 TRBJ2-3 .
CASNFAKGAHGYTF TGTGCCAGTAACTTCGCAAAGGGGGCGCATGGCTACACCTTC TRBV19 TRBD1 14 TRBJ1-2 .
CASSYAGMNTEAFF TGTGCCAGCAGTTATGCAGGGATGAACACTGAAGCTTTCTTT TRBV6-5 . 14 TRBJ1-1 .
CAIMDSSNTEAFF TGTGCCATCATGGACAGCTCGAACACTGAAGCTTTCTTT TRBV10-3 . 13 TRBJ1-1 once
CASSLARGSGTEAFF TGTGCCAGCAGCTTAGCGCGGGGCTCGGGCACTGAAGCTTTCTTT TRBV7-9 . 15 TRBJ1-1 .
CASSQRQGTGSNTGELFF TGTGCCAGCAGTCAACGACAGGGGACAGGGAGTAACACCGGGGAGCTGTTTTTT TRBV6-2/TRBV6-3 TRBD1 18 TRBJ2-2 .
CASSFGQGTYEQYF TGCGCCAGCAGCTTCGGACAGGGAACCTACGAGCAGTACTTC TRBV5-1 TRBD1 14 TRBJ2-7 .
CASSPEGVPYEQYF TGCGCCAGCAGCCCGGAGGGCGTACCCTACGAGCAGTACTTC TRBV5-1 . 14 TRBJ2-7 .
CASSYSIRDRGYGYTF TGTGCCAGCAGTTACTCGATCCGGGACAGGGGCTATGGCTACACCTTC TRBV6-5 TRBD1 16 TRBJ1-2 .
CASSPAGAREFF TGTGCCAGCAGTCCCGCGGGGGCTAGGGAGTTCTTC TRBV7-9 . 12 TRBJ2-1 .
CASSSAGDSYGYTF TGTGCCAGCAGTTCAGCAGGAGACAGCTATGGCTACACCTTC TRBV25-1 . 14 TRBJ1-2 .
CASNPPGNTEAFF TGTGCCAGCAACCCCCCGGGGAACACTGAAGCTTTCTTT TRBV7-9 . 13 TRBJ1-1 once
CATSRDRGYEQYF TGTGCCACCAGCAGAGATCGGGGGTACGAGCAGTACTTC TRBV15 . 13 TRBJ2-7 .
CASRFQGESYNSPLHF TGTGCCAGCAGGTTCCAGGGGGAGTCCTATAATTCACCCCTCCACTTT TRBV27 TRBD1 16 TRBJ1-6 .
CASSAGNYGYTF TGTGCCAGCAGTGCAGGGAACTATGGCTACACCTTC TRBV28 . 12 TRBJ1-2 .
CASSSPGQPYGYTF TGCGCCAGCAGCTCGCCGGGACAACCTTATGGCTACACCTTC TRBV5-1 . 14 TRBJ1-2 .
CAWSLPGQGGQPQHF TGTGCCTGGAGTCTCCCGGGACAGGGGGGACAGCCCCAGCATTTT TRBV30 TRBD1 15 TRBJ1-5 .
CASSTQDPGTSGRTTDTQYF TGTGCTAGTTCTACACAGGACCCCGGGACTAGCGGGCGGACCACAGATACGCAGTATTTT TRBV12-5 TRBD2 20 TRBJ2-3 .
CASSSGQGVYGYTF TGTGCCAGCAGTTCCGGACAGGGGGTCTATGGCTACACCTTC TRBV6-5 TRBD1 14 TRBJ1-2 .
CASSLPERTVHEQYF TGTGCCAGCAGTCTCCCCGAACGCACGGTCCACGAGCAGTACTTC TRBV7-9 . 15 TRBJ2-7 .
CASSLGQGTVSPLHF TGTGCCAGCAGTTTGGGGCAGGGGACAGTTTCACCCCTCCACTTT TRBV27 TRBD1 15 TRBJ1-6 .
CASSAIPLAGATGELFF TGTGCCAGCAGTGCGATCCCACTAGCGGGGGCCACCGGGGAGCTGTTTTTT TRBV6-1 TRBD2 17 TRBJ2-2 .
CASSDSGEQFF TGTGCCAGCAGCGACAGTGGTGAGCAGTTCTTC TRBV7-9 . 11 TRBJ2-1 .
CASSQDWQGATDEQYF TGTGCCAGCAGCCAAGATTGGCAGGGGGCGACCGACGAGCAGTACTTC TRBV4-2 TRBD1 16 TRBJ2-7 .
CASSEAQPSGYYRTQYF TGTGCCAGCAGTGAAGCGCAGCCTAGCGGGTACTACCGAACCCAGTACTTC TRBV6-1 TRBD2 17 TRBJ2-5 .
CASSLSRTGTSGANVLTF TGTGCCAGCAGCTTATCACGGACAGGAACCTCTGGGGCCAACGTCCTGACTTTC TRBV7-6 TRBD1 18 TRBJ2-6 .
CASSQEGRTIVYF TGTGCCAGCAGCCAAGAGGGGCGGACGATTGTATATTTT TRBV3-1/TRBV3-2 . 13 TRBJ1-3 .
CASREEGSPLHF TGTGCCAGCAGGGAAGAGGGCTCACCCCTCCACTTT TRBV12-3/TRBV12-4 . 12 TRBJ1-6 .
CASSYLGGQGNTEAFF TGTGCCAGCAGCTATTTAGGGGGACAGGGTAACACTGAAGCTTTCTTT TRBV5-6 TRBD1 16 TRBJ1-1 few
CASSVLGLEGSPLHF TGTGCCAGCAGTGTTCTCGGATTAGAGGGTTCACCCCTCCACTTT TRBV2 . 15 TRBJ1-6 .
CASSLAGQGTSLGNTIYF TGTGCCAGTAGTCTCGCGGGACAGGGGACATCGCTCGGAAACACCATATATTTT TRBV19 TRBD1 18 TRBJ1-3 .
CASSILEGEETQYF TGTGCCAGCAGCATCCTGGAGGGCGAAGAGACCCAGTACTTC TRBV4-2 . 14 TRBJ2-5 .
CAISEFIGGSSYEQYF TGTGCCATCAGTGAGTTTATCGGCGGAAGCTCCTACGAGCAGTACTTC TRBV10-3 . 16 TRBJ2-7 .
CTSSQFHRDTEAFF TGCACCAGCAGCCAATTCCACAGGGACACTGAAGCTTTCTTT TRBV1 . 14 TRBJ1-1 .
CASSLARGPYEQYF TGTGCCAGCAGCTTAGCGAGGGGGCCTTACGAGCAGTACTTC TRBV7-2 TRBD1 14 TRBJ2-7 .
CASSLAGEGQPQHF TGTGCCAGCAGCTTAGCTGGGGAGGGTCAGCCCCAGCATTTT TRBV11-2 . 14 TRBJ1-5 few
CASRATLGNTIYF TGCGCCAGCAGGGCAACGTTAGGAAACACCATATATTTT TRBV5-1 . 13 TRBJ1-3 .
CASSLGGTGTIPRGLFF TGTGCCAGCAGTTTAGGAGGGACCGGGACTATACCCAGGGGACTGTTTTTT TRBV28 . 17 TRBJ1-4 once
CAWSGGTQETQYF TGTGCCTGGAGTGGAGGAACCCAAGAGACCCAGTACTTC TRBV30 . 13 TRBJ2-5 .
CASSTGQGYNYGYTF TGTGCCAGTAGTACGGGACAGGGGTATAACTATGGCTACACCTTC TRBV19 TRBD1 15 TRBJ1-2 .
CASSLRGQGSYEQYF TGTGCCAGCAGCTTACGGGGACAGGGATCCTACGAGCAGTACTTC TRBV7-9 TRBD1 15 TRBJ2-7 few
CASSISHSSGNTIYF TGTGCCAGTAGTATCTCACACAGCTCTGGAAACACCATATATTTT TRBV19 . 15 TRBJ1-3 many
CASSLAQGYSPLHF TGCGCCAGCAGCTTGGCCCAGGGTTATTCACCCCTCCACTTT TRBV5-1 . 14 TRBJ1-6 .
CASSRLGLAGVGTGELFF TGTGCCAGCAGCCGGCTGGGACTAGCGGGAGTTGGCACCGGGGAGCTGTTTTTT TRBV7-9 TRBD2 18 TRBJ2-2 .
CASTIASSYNEQFF TGTGCCAGTACCATAGCGAGTTCCTACAATGAGCAGTTCTTC TRBV19 . 14 TRBJ2-1 .
CASSPISQGANGYTF TGTGCCAGCAGCCCGATCTCCCAGGGGGCTAATGGCTACACCTTC TRBV7-2 TRBD1 15 TRBJ1-2 .
CASGDTVTEAFF TGTGCTAGTGGAGATACTGTAACTGAAGCTTTCTTT TRBV12-5 . 12 TRBJ1-1 .
CASSYSAGYQPQHF TGTGCCAGCAGTTACTCTGCAGGCTATCAGCCCCAGCATTTT TRBV6-2/TRBV6-3 . 14 TRBJ1-5 .
CASSLGGYPAPGYTF TGTGCCAGCAGCCTCGGCGGATACCCAGCGCCTGGCTACACCTTC TRBV3-1/TRBV3-2 . 15 TRBJ1-2 .
CASSKWASGDRLPTDTQYF TGTGCCAGCAGCAAGTGGGCTAGCGGGGACCGCCTCCCCACAGATACGCAGTATTTT TRBV21-1 . 19 TRBJ2-3 .
CASRPTGTRNTGELFF TGCGCCAGCAGACCAACCGGGACAAGAAACACCGGGGAGCTGTTTTTT TRBV5-1 . 16 TRBJ2-2 once
CASSQEVGQGYNEQFF TGTGCCAGCAGCCAAGAAGTCGGACAGGGCTACAATGAGCAGTTCTTC TRBV14 TRBD1 16 TRBJ2-1 .
CASSPGTSLTYEQYF TGTGCCAGCAGCCCGGGGACTAGTCTTACCTACGAGCAGTACTTC TRBV7-2 TRBD2 15 TRBJ2-7 .
CARKPPGVPDTQYF TGTGCCAGAAAGCCGCCGGGGGTCCCAGATACGCAGTATTTT TRBV5-8 . 14 TRBJ2-3 .
CASSQDYDGSSTQYF TGTGCCAGCAGCCAAGACTACGATGGGAGTAGTACGCAGTATTTT TRBV3-1/TRBV3-2 . 15 TRBJ2-3 .
CASSEDRGSGNTIYF TGTGCCAGTAGTGAGGACAGGGGCTCTGGAAACACCATATATTTT TRBV19 TRBD1 15 TRBJ1-3 .
CASSHLQGRGNNEQFF TGTGCCAGCAGCCACCTCCAGGGGAGAGGCAACAATGAGCAGTTCTTC TRBV7-8 . 16 TRBJ2-1 .
CASSLGAGGFTDTQYF TGTGCCAGCAGTTTAGGAGCGGGGGGGTTCACAGATACGCAGTATTTT TRBV27 TRBD2 16 TRBJ2-3 .